This TCR beta chain was profiled in a study of T cell changes during pregnancy in multiple sclerosis. Produced via immunoSEQ multiplex PCR; TCRdb's table is partial and in-frame only. The table lists about 39,000 clones, 75% to 95% of them singletons, with 0.4% to 0.55% in the top ten. Looked up from germline, CDR1 is MNHEY and CDR2 is SVGAGI. Trimming stripped 4 bases from V and 9 bases from J, with 16 bases between. The CDR3 totals 14 residues. The source was CD4+ T cells from peripheral blood mononuclear cells, collected in the first trimester of pregnancy. This chain uses TRBV6-5 with TRBJ1-5; D may be TRBD1 (5 bases). The TCR was taken from a female donor in good health, enrolled as a control in a pregnancy study. This chain's CDR3 is CASSSEGRGRPQHF. CDR3 DNA sequence: TGTGCCAGCAGTTCTGAGGGGCGGGGTAGGCCCCAGCATTTT.